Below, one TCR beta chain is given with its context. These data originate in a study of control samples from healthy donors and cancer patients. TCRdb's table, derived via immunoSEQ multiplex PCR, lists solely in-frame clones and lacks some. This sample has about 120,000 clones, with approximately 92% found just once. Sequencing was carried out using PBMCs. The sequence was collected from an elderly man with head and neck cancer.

The CDR3 region is CASTGALNTEAFF. Here the CDR3 DNA reads TGTGCCAGTACAGGGGCCTTGAACACTGAAGCTTTCTTT. V is TRBV7-9 and J is TRBJ1-1, with 7 nucleotides matching TRBD1. CDR1 is SEHNR, CDR2 FQNEAQ, per germline (reference sequence). This CDR3 spans 13 amino acids. With V trimmed by 9 bases and J by 0 bases, 4 bases remained unmatched.